One sample yielded the 24 T cell receptor beta chains listed below, sequenced in a study of Graves' ophthalmopathy and Graves' hyperthyroidism. Transcripts of RNA were the source for amplifying TCR beta CDR3 regions. Second-round multiplex PCR came after a first-round RT-PCR that employed HTBI primers. TCRdb re-called the multiplex PCR reads through MiXCR, storing one row per CDR3 protein. The data contain under 200,000 distinct CDR3 sequences, 37% of them singletons. The material sequenced was peripheral blood. Every receptor here comes from a woman aged 40 to 55 with Graves' ophthalmopathy.

This clonotype was counted at least ten times. The chain joins TRBV28 to TRBJ1-5; D gene ambiguous. This CDR3 contains 11 residues. The V gene's germline CDR1 is MDHEN and CDR2 SYDVKM. Trimming pared 7 bases from V and 6 bases from J, leaving 7 bases between. The CDR3 bases are TGTGCCAGCAATACCATTCAGCCCCAGCATTTT. It encodes CASNTIQPQHF.

This clonotype was counted many times. CDR3 protein: CASQTGTNTEAFF. The CDR3 DNA reads as TGCGCCAGCCAGACCGGAACGAACACTGAAGCTTTCTTT. V is TRBV5-1 and J is TRBJ1-1, with D hard to call. This CDR3 has 13 amino acids. The V gene lost 7 bases and the J gene lost 1 base, with 11 bases spanning the gap. The germline CDR1 and CDR2 sequences are SGHRS and YFSETQ.

This clonotype was counted ten times or more. This chain links TRBV9 with TRBJ1-5; tentative D call: TRBD1 (6 bases). The CDR3 is 14 amino acids. V lost 2 bases and J lost 6, with 12 bases in between. The germline gives CDR1 SGDLS, CDR2 YYNGEE. The CDR3 region is CASSVYREGQPQHF. CDR3 DNA sequence: TGTGCCAGCAGCGTCTACAGGGAGGGTCAGCCCCAGCATTTT.

CDR3: CASSEGARYEQYF. CDR3 nucleotides: TGTGCCAGCAGTGAAGGGGCCAGGTACGAGCAGTACTTC. The chain uses TRBV6-1 and TRBJ2-7; D gene unclear. V lost 1 base, J lost 4 bases, and 8 bases lay in between. Germline V gene sequence: CDR1 MNHNS, CDR2 SASEGT. This CDR3 is 13 amino acids long.

This chain links TRBV12-3 or TRBV12-4 with TRBJ1-5, with D possibly TRBD1 on 6 matching bases. There are 16 residues in the CDR3. V lost 9 bases, J lost 0 bases, and 18 bases lay in between. In nucleotides, the CDR3 is TGTGCCAGTAGAATACAGGGCAGGACTAGCAATCAGCCCCAGCATTTT. It codes for CASRIQGRTSNQPQHF.

This clonotype was detected many times. The chain has TRBV27 and TRBJ2-1, with TRBD2 matching 7 bases. The CDR3 is made up of 12 amino acids. Looked up from germline, CDR1 is MNHEY and CDR2 is SMNVEV (reference sequence). The V and J ends lost 6 bases and 12 bases, in that order; junction bases with no gene match: 8. CDR3 residues: CASRDPGLRQFF. The CDR3 DNA reads as TGTGCCAGCAGGGACCCGGGACTAAGGCAGTTCTTC.

The chain is built from TRBV28 and TRBJ1-2, with 11 nucleotides matching TRBD1. J gave up 7 bases and V 4 bases, and 8 bases lay outside the gene matches. The CDR3 contains 15 residues. The germline CDR1 and CDR2 sequences are MDHEN and SYDVKM. The CDR3: CASSSYGQGARGYTF. The CDR3 bases are TGTGCCAGCAGTTCCTACGGACAGGGGGCGCGTGGCTACACCTTC.

This clonotype was detected ten times or more. The chain has TRBV2 and TRBJ2-7; 8 nucleotides line up with TRBD1. V shed 8 bases, J shed 6 bases, and the junction held 6 bases outside the gene matches. The CDR3 consists of 12 residues. Germline V gene data show CDR1 as SNHLY and CDR2 as FYNNEI. The DNA of the CDR3 is TGTGCCAGCGGCGACAGGGGTCTCGAGCAGTACTTC. Its translation is CASGDRGLEQYF.

The J gene is TRBJ1-1, the V gene TRBV12-3 or TRBV12-4; D call uncertain. V was shortened by 6 bases and J by 11 bases, with 19 bases between the two germline ends. This CDR3 spans 13 amino acids. The CDR3 loop reads CASSSSGGVEAFF. CDR3 in DNA: TGTGCCAGCAGCTCATCCGGCGGGGTTGAGGCTTTCTTT.

The chain combines TRBV11-2 with TRBJ2-5, with TRBD2 matching over 7 bases. The CDR3 contains 15 residues. V was pared by 4 bases and J by 2 bases, with 7 bases of the junction left unmatched. Germline CDR1 reads SGHAT; CDR2 reads FQNNGV. The CDR3 coding sequence is TGTGCCAGCAGCTCCTCAGAGGGAGGGCAAGAGACCCAGTACTTC. Its translation: CASSSSEGGQETQYF.

The J gene is TRBJ1-5, the V gene TRBV15, with unresolved D. The germline CDR1 and CDR2 sequences are LNHNV and YYDKDF (reference sequence). V dropped 0 bases and J dropped 9 bases, with 15 bases sitting between them. The CDR3 is made up of 15 amino acids. CDR3 DNA sequence: TGTGCCACCAGCAGAGATTCTACCGCACAACGGCCCCAGCATTTT. Amino acid sequence: CATSRDSTAQRPQHF.

This clonotype was seen a few times. V usage is TRBV24-1 and J usage is TRBJ1-1, with 7 bases identical to TRBD1. V lost 11 bases, J lost 1 base, and 6 bases stayed unmatched. This CDR3 comprises 13 residues. The germline V gene has CDR1 KGHDR and CDR2 SFDVKD. CDR3 in amino acids: CAIQDRANTEAFF. For the CDR3, the DNA is TGTGCCATACAAGACAGGGCGAACACTGAAGCTTTCTTT.

V gene TRBV12-3 or TRBV12-4 combines with J gene TRBJ2-7, with TRBD1 identical over 7 bases. The CDR3 totals 15 residues. V was pared by 8 bases and J by 4 bases, with 14 bases of the junction left unmatched. CDR3 region: CASDTPLGQTYEQYF. The CDR3 DNA is TGTGCCAGCGACACCCCGTTGGGACAGACTTACGAGCAGTACTTC.

This clonotype was seen many times. The chain uses TRBV30 and TRBJ1-1; maybe TRBD1 (5 bases). Germline V gene lookup returns CDR1 GTSNPN and CDR2 SVGIG (reference sequence). This CDR3 contains 14 residues. Trimming left V 3 bases short and J 1 base short, with 12 bases between. CDR3 residues: CAWREPTGNTEAFF. DNA of the CDR3: TGTGCCTGGAGGGAACCTACAGGGAACACTGAAGCTTTCTTT.

This clonotype has a single count. The chain carries TRBV12-3 or TRBV12-4 and TRBJ1-5; D call uncertain. V was clipped by 1 base and J by 0 bases, with 4 bases between them. This CDR3 has 14 amino acids. CDR3 sequence reads: CASSLVRSNQPQHF. The CDR3 DNA is TGTGCCAGCAGTTTAGTCCGTAGCAATCAGCCCCAGCATTTT.

This clonotype was observed at least ten times. This chain connects TRBV11-2 to TRBJ2-1, with 8 bases identical to TRBD2. This CDR3 comprises 16 residues. Trimming took 5 bases from V and 2 from J; bases not matched to a gene: 8. The V gene's germline CDR1 is SGHAT and CDR2 FQNNGV. The CDR3 DNA reads TGTGCCAGCAGCGCTCGACTAGCGATAACCTACAATGAGCAGTTCTTC. The encoded protein is CASSARLAITYNEQFF.

The J gene is TRBJ1-6, the V gene TRBV5-1, with no clear D. Trimming shortened V by 1 base and J by 6 bases, and 14 bases separated the two germline ends. Germline CDR1 is SGHRS and CDR2 is YFSETQ. CDR3 length equals 16 residues. For the CDR3, the DNA is TGCGCCAGCAGCTTGAAAGGGCGCGGTGGTAATTCACCCCTCCACTTT. It yields the protein CASSLKGRGGNSPLHF.

V usage is TRBV27 and J usage is TRBJ2-5; D is possibly TRBD1 or TRBD2 (5 bases each). This CDR3 contains 15 residues. The V and J ends lost 6 bases and 4 bases respectively, with 18 bases between them. Germline-derived CDR1 and CDR2 are MNHEY and SMNVEV (reference sequence). The CDR3, as DNA: TGTGCCAGCAGACGACCAGGCAGGGCGGGAGAGACCCAGTACTTC. Amino acid sequence: CASRRPGRAGETQYF.

Many counts were recorded for this clonotype. V gene TRBV28 combines with J gene TRBJ1-2, with 7 bases identical to TRBD1. The V gene end was trimmed by 3 bases and the J gene end by 8 bases; junction bases not matched to a gene: 6. The V gene's germline CDR1 is MDHEN and CDR2 SYDVKM. The CDR3 runs 13 residues. Here the CDR3 reads CASSLRGRRGYTF. The CDR3 nucleotides are TGTGCCAGCAGTTTGAGGGGGCGAAGGGGCTACACCTTC.

The genes are TRBV6-1 and TRBJ2-5, with TRBD1 matching 8 bases. The CDR3 has 15 amino acids. Germline V CDR1 and CDR2: MNHNS, SASEGT. The junction had 9 bases not matched to a gene; V was cut back by 5 bases and J by 4 bases. The CDR3 sequence: CASSRNRDRGETQYF. The CDR3 DNA sequence: TGTGCCAGCAGTAGAAACCGAGACAGGGGAGAGACCCAGTACTTC.

This clonotype was detected ten times or more. The chain is built from TRBV15 and TRBJ2-5; 10 bases agree with TRBD1. The CDR3 loop spans 15 amino acids. Germline V gives CDR1 LNHNV, CDR2 YYDKDF (reference sequence). V dropped 1 base and J dropped 6; count of bases not matched to a gene: 5. DNA of the CDR3: TGTGCCACCAGCAGAGCCGGGACAGGGGTGCAGACCCAGTACTTC. Its translation: CATSRAGTGVQTQYF.

This clonotype was seen ten or more times. The J gene is TRBJ2-2, the V gene TRBV12-3 or TRBV12-4; perhaps D is TRBD1 or TRBD2 (5 bases each). This CDR3 region has 16 residues. V was trimmed by 7 bases and J by 4 bases, leaving 19 bases between them. The CDR3 DNA reads as TGTGCCAGCACCTTGGGGGAGAGCCGGCGCACCGGGGAGCTGTTTTTT. Translation: CASTLGESRRTGELFF.

In this sample, this clonotype turned up many times. This sequence joins TRBV11-2 and TRBJ1-4; D is unclear. Germline loops: CDR1 SGHAT, CDR2 FQNNGV. Between the trimmed V and J ends, which lost 0 bases and 10 bases, there was a span of 12 bases. The CDR3 has 14 residues. CDR3 bases: TGTGCCAGCAGCTTAGAATGGCTTGGAGTAAAACTGTTTTTT. Its protein is CASSLEWLGVKLFF.

This clonotype was seen at least ten times. The chain has TRBV6-1 and TRBJ1-5; TRBD1 might be the D (5 bases). The V end lost 4 bases, the J end lost 3 bases, and 7 bases lay between the germline ends. Germline values: CDR1 MNHNS, CDR2 SASEGT. The CDR3 runs to 13 residues. In DNA form, the CDR3 reads TGTGCCAGCAGTGGACAGTACAATCAGCCCCAGCATTTT. It codes for CASSGQYNQPQHF.